Included here is one T cell receptor (beta chain) sequence, with context. The protocol was immunoSEQ multiplex PCR, while the TCRdb copy is restricted to in-frame clones and leaves out a portion. Found here are around 40,000 clones, around 92% of them singletons; the top ten hold 12%. This entry comes from a study of blood T cell repertoires in COVID-19. Study summary: The United States, Italy and Spain were the sources of the acute and convalescent COVID-19 samples.

The clonotype comes from a human donor in a cohort sampled during active COVID-19. The sequenced sample consisted of peripheral blood.

Here the CDR3 DNA reads TGCGCCAGCAGCCAAGGTCGTTTCGGGGGCTACACCTTC. Residues: CASSQGRFGGYTF. The V call is TRBV4-3, the J call TRBJ1-2; D is unclear. Trimming removed 1 base at V and 8 bases at J, with 11 bases between. The CDR3 has 13 amino acids. Germline assignment: CDR1 LGHNA and CDR2 YSLEER.